The source of this TCR beta chain is a study of blood T cell repertoires in COVID-19. For the study at large: Specimens from acute and convalescent COVID-19 originated in the United States, Italy and Spain. Sources were T cells, B-cell-depleted T cells, or PBMCs; the material itself was cDNA or gDNA.

CDR1 is SGDLS, CDR2 YYNGEE, per germline. The CDR3 is 15 amino acids. V was clipped by 0 bases and J by 3 bases, with 12 bases between them. Measured with immunoSEQ multiplex PCR; TCRdb has only the in-frame clones, and not every one. The sample shows about 75,000 clones, about 74% of them seen only once. Only one count was recorded for this clone. The clonotype originates from a human donor with acute or convalescent COVID-19. The donor label of this sample is uncertain. The chain recombines TRBV9 with TRBJ2-5; unclear D gene. Source material: peripheral blood. The CDR3 loop reads CASSVARGSEETQYF. CDR3 bases: TGTGCCAGCAGCGTAGCACGTGGCAGTGAAGAGACCCAGTACTTC.